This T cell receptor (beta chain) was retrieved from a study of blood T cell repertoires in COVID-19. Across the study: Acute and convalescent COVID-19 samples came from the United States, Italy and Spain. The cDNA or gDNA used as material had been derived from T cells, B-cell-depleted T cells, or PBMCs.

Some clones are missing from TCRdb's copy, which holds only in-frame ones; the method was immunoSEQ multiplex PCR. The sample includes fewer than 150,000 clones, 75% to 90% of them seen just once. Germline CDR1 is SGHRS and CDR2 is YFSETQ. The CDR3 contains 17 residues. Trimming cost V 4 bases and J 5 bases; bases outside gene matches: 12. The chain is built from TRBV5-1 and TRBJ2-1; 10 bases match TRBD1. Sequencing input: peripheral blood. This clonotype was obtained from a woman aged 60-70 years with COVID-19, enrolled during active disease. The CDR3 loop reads CASSPGGTGAANNEQFF. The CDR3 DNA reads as TGCGCCAGCAGCCCGGGAGGGACAGGGGCCGCAAACAATGAGCAGTTCTTC.